These T cell receptor beta chains were read from a single sample in a study of T cell clones after liver transplantation. The protocol was immunoSEQ multiplex PCR, while the TCRdb copy is restricted to in-frame clones and leaves out a portion. The sample includes 45,000 to 60,000 clones, more than 70% of them seen just once. The sample here was CD4+ T cells from blood, taken at the 22-month timepoint. All receptors come from a human patient who received a liver transplant. Some T cells may originate from the graft donor. CDR3s include the opening cysteine and the closing phenylalanine or tryptophan. The order of the fields is clone size, J gene, V gene, CDR3 length, D gene, CDR3 protein, CDR3 DNA. D genes are given only for firm matches. Clone size is shown for a subset of rows, as once, few, many or a class of expanded clone.

>NA|TRBJ2-3|TRBV5-4|15|TRBD2
CASSGSGGVLDTQYF
TGTGCCAGCAGCGGTAGCGGGGGGGTATTGGATACGCAGTATTTT
>NA|TRBJ2-1|TRBV5-1|16|TRBD2
CASTALAGVNGVEQFF
TGCGCCAGCACCGCACTAGCGGGGGTAAATGGGGTTGAGCAGTTCTTC
>NA|TRBJ1-3|TRBV7-2|16|NA
CASSLHKSSSGNTIYF
TGTGCCAGCAGCTTGCATAAAAGTAGCTCTGGAAACACCATATATTTT
>few|TRBJ2-5|TRBV7-2|13|TRBD2
CASSWGLQETQYF
TGTGCCAGCAGCTGGGGACTACAAGAGACCCAGTACTTC
>NA|TRBJ2-7|TRBV4-2|16|TRBD1
CASSQDHEGAAYEQYF
TGTGCCAGCAGCCAAGATCACGAGGGGGCGGCCTACGAGCAGTACTTC
>NA|TRBJ2-3|TRBV6-1|13|NA
CASRAGYTDTQYF
TGTGCCAGCCGGGCAGGGTACACAGATACGCAGTATTTT
>few|TRBJ2-1|TRBV10-3|16|TRBD1
CAISQHTGQINNEQFF
TGTGCCATCAGTCAGCACACGGGACAGATAAACAATGAGCAGTTCTTC
>NA|TRBJ2-7|TRBV11-2|12|NA
CASSLTHYEQYF
TGTGCCAGCAGCTTAACTCATTACGAGCAGTACTTC
>NA|TRBJ2-7|TRBV7-8|14|TRBD2
CASSSRTSAYEQYF
TGTGCCAGCAGCTCCCGGACTAGCGCCTACGAGCAGTACTTC
>NA|TRBJ1-5|TRBV5-1|15|NA
CASSLDGYSNQPQHF
TGCGCCAGCAGCTTGGACGGATATAGCAATCAGCCCCAGCATTTT
>NA|TRBJ1-4|TRBV28|13|NA
CASSSGDGEKLFF
TGTGCCAGCAGTAGCGGGGACGGTGAAAAACTGTTTTTT
>once|TRBJ1-5|TRBV6-1|15|NA
CASSEEGQRNQPQHF
TGTGCCAGCAGTGAGGAGGGTCAGAGGAATCAGCCCCAGCATTTT
>NA|TRBJ2-5|TRBV27|13|TRBD2
CASSLRGRETQYF
TGTGCCAGCAGTTTGCGGGGGAGGGAGACCCAGTACTTC
>few|TRBJ2-1|TRBV9|15|NA
CASSVGPGTYNEQFF
TGTGCCAGCAGCGTAGGACCAGGGACCTACAATGAGCAGTTCTTC
>NA|TRBJ2-1|TRBV6-5|15|NA
CASTISRGTVNEQFF
TGTGCCAGCACGATTAGTCGGGGGACGGTCAATGAGCAGTTCTTC
>NA|TRBJ2-7|TRBV4-1|16|TRBD1
CASRRGPQETSYEQYF
TGCGCCAGCCGAAGGGGGCCCCAGGAAACCTCCTACGAGCAGTACTTC
>NA|TRBJ2-2|TRBV7-6|15|TRBD1
CASSPGQGAGGELFF
TGTGCCAGCTCCCCGGGACAGGGGGCGGGCGGGGAGCTGTTTTTT
>NA|TRBJ2-5|TRBV15|14|TRBD1
CATSTMDRWETQYF
TGTGCCACCAGCACGATGGACAGGTGGGAGACCCAGTACTTC
>NA|TRBJ2-2|TRBV9|16|NA
CASSVSPQIGTGELFF
TGTGCCAGCAGCGTCAGCCCCCAAATTGGTACCGGGGAGCTGTTTTTT
>NA|TRBJ2-3|TRBV15|14|NA
CATSGGISTDTQYF
TGTGCCACTAGTGGAGGGATTAGCACAGATACGCAGTATTTT
>NA|TRBJ2-4|TRBV2|14|NA
CASRVTNSGNIQYF
TGTGCCAGCAGGGTCACTAATTCGGGGAACATTCAGTACTTC
>NA|TRBJ1-2|TRBV28|15|NA
CASSPPSRADYGYTF
TGTGCCAGCAGTCCCCCTTCCAGGGCGGACTATGGCTACACCTTC
>few|TRBJ1-6|TRBV28|14|NA
CASSLAQDYSPLHF
TGTGCCAGCAGCCTCGCGCAGGATTATTCACCCCTCCACTTT
>few|TRBJ1-2|TRBV27|16|TRBD1
CASSLSATGGAFGYTF
TGTGCCAGCAGTTTATCCGCAACAGGGGGCGCTTTTGGCTACACCTTC
>NA|TRBJ1-1|TRBV5-5|14|NA
CASSLIGVGAEAFF
TGTGCCAGCAGCTTAATAGGGGTAGGGGCTGAAGCTTTCTTT
>NA|TRBJ2-4|TRBV25-1|16|NA
CASSESGTGRLNIQYF
TGTGCCAGCAGTGAATCTGGAACAGGGCGGTTAAACATTCAGTACTTC
>once|TRBJ1-2|TRBV7-9|12|NA
CASSPSGFGYTF
TGTGCCAGCAGCCCCTCCGGGTTCGGCTACACCTTC
>few|TRBJ1-1|TRBV27|15|TRBD1
CASSSGGMGNTEAFF
TGTGCCAGCAGTTCAGGGGGGATGGGGAACACTGAAGCTTTCTTT
>few|TRBJ2-1|TRBV11-2|16|TRBD2
CASSSLLGGGAIEQFF
TGTGCCAGCAGCTCACTTCTAGGCGGGGGGGCCATTGAGCAGTTCTTC
>few|TRBJ1-4|TRBV5-6|14|TRBD1
CASSRTGVREKLFF
TGTGCCAGCAGCCGGACAGGGGTTCGTGAAAAACTGTTTTTT
>few|TRBJ2-3|TRBV7-3|16|NA
CASSVRTVGEADTQYF
TGTGCCAGCAGCGTCCGGACAGTCGGGGAGGCAGATACGCAGTATTTT
>few|TRBJ2-2|TRBV5-4|13|NA
CASSLEETGELFF
TGTGCCAGCAGCTTGGAAGAGACCGGGGAGCTGTTTTTT
>NA|TRBJ1-1|TRBV19|12|NA
CASSRDAGEAFF
TGTGCCAGTAGTCGGGACGCCGGGGAAGCTTTCTTT
>few|TRBJ2-7|TRBV6-1|13|TRBD1
CASSGDRAYEQYF
TGTGCCAGCAGTGGAGACAGGGCCTACGAGCAGTACTTC
>NA|TRBJ2-2|TRBV4-2|16|NA
CASSQEGPPNTGELFF
TGTGCCAGCAGCCAAGAGGGGCCGCCGAACACCGGGGAGCTGTTTTTT
>NA|TRBJ1-2|TRBV2|11|NA
CASSETDGYTF
TGTGCCAGCAGTGAAACGGATGGCTACACCTTC
>NA|TRBJ2-6|TRBV5-4|15|NA
CASSLGGWGANVLTF
TGTGCCAGCAGCTTGGGAGGGTGGGGGGCCAACGTCCTGACTTTC
>once|TRBJ1-4|TRBV4-1|16|NA
CASSQGPLYFNEKLFF
TGCGCCAGCAGCCAAGGGCCGCTTTATTTTAATGAAAAACTGTTTTTT
>NA|TRBJ1-1|TRBV5-6|15|NA
CASSELAQYYTEAFF
TGTGCCAGCAGCGAATTGGCGCAATATTACACTGAAGCTTTCTTT
>NA|TRBJ1-6|TRBV19|14|TRBD1
CATRTGTYNSPLHF
TGTGCCACAAGGACAGGGACCTATAATTCACCCCTCCACTTT
>NA|TRBJ2-2|TRBV13|18|NA
CASSLGGRGNANTGELFF
TGTGCCAGCAGCTTAGGCGGCAGAGGTAACGCGAACACCGGGGAGCTGTTTTTT
>NA|TRBJ1-4|TRBV5-1|14|NA
CASSLGTVGEKLFF
TGCGCCAGCAGCTTAGGGACGGTGGGCGAAAAACTGTTTTTT
>once|TRBJ2-1|TRBV28|14|TRBD2
CASLGGVAYNEQFF
TGTGCCAGCCTGGGGGGGGTCGCCTACAATGAGCAGTTCTTC
>few|TRBJ1-1|TRBV9|13|NA
CASSVSAGSEAFF
TGTGCCAGCAGCGTAAGCGCCGGGTCGGAAGCTTTCTTT
>NA|TRBJ2-3|TRBV7-9|14|TRBD2
CASSRGLAPDTQYF
TGTGCCAGCAGCCGCGGACTAGCCCCAGATACGCAGTATTTT
>NA|TRBJ1-4|TRBV4-1|15|TRBD1
CASSRTGTGVEKLFF
TGCGCCAGCAGCCGGACCGGGACAGGGGTCGAAAAACTGTTTTTT